The 6 T cell receptor beta chains listed next were all sequenced from one sample in a study of T cells in tumors after PD-1 blockade. Repertoires were generated with immunoSEQ multiplex PCR, while TCRdb's copy carries only in-frame clones and drops some. The table includes about 33,000 clones, roughly 73% detected once. Here the sequenced sample was PBMCs, taken before anti-PD-1 treatment. The receptor set was obtained from a human donor with basal cell carcinoma.

DNA for the CDR3: TGTGCCAGCAGCCAAACAGGGTTGACAGGAAACACCATATATTTT. Its translation is CASSQTGLTGNTIYF. The chain links TRBV3-1 (or the pseudogene TRBV3-2) to TRBJ1-3; perhaps TRBD1 as D (6 bases). This CDR3 spans 15 amino acids. Looked up from germline, CDR1 is LGHDT and CDR2 is YNNKEL (reference sequence). V lost 2 bases to trimming and J lost 4 bases, with 12 bases between them.

The rearrangement uses TRBV21-1 and TRBJ2-7; the table's TRBD2 call for D was not verified on the DNA. TRBV21-1 represents a pseudogene. The CDR3 is 17 residues long. In nucleotides, the CDR3 is TGTGCCAGCAGCAAAAGCTTGGAGGCAATATCAAGCTACGAGCAGTACTTC. This gives the protein CASSKSLEAISSYEQYF.

The V and J genes are TRBV7-9 and TRBJ1-2; D not resolved. The germline V gene has CDR1 SEHNR and CDR2 FQNEAQ (reference sequence). CDR3 length: 15 amino acids. V gave up 3 bases and J gave up 2 bases, with 13 bases separating them. The CDR3, as DNA: TGTGCCAGCAGCTTGAGCGGGAGAAGGAACTATGGCTACACCTTC. This translates into CASSLSGRRNYGYTF.

J is TRBJ1-1 and V is TRBV6-2 or TRBV6-3, with 10 nucleotides matching TRBD1. The CDR3 contains 15 residues. After removal of 4 bases from V and 5 bases from J, the junction contained 7 bases not matched to a gene. Germline V gene sequence: CDR1 MNHEY, CDR2 SVGEGT. CDR3 loop: CASSFDRGLRTEAFF. The CDR3 DNA reads TGTGCCAGCAGTTTCGACAGGGGGCTAAGGACTGAAGCTTTCTTT.

The chain recombines TRBV19 with TRBJ2-3; D is possibly TRBD1 or TRBD2 (6 bases each). From germline, CDR1 is LNHDA and CDR2 SQIVND (reference sequence). Trimming took off 3 bases at V and 11 bases at J, with 24 bases between the two ends. This CDR3 comprises 16 residues. CDR3 bases: TGTGCCAGTAGTATCTCGGGGGCAGAATTACCGTATGGGCAGTATTTT. Translated: CASSISGAELPYGQYF.

The rearrangement uses TRBV30 and TRBJ1-3, with no clear D. Trimming stripped 0 bases from V and 2 bases from J, with 5 bases between. CDR3 length: 13 amino acids. Germline values: CDR1 GTSNPN, CDR2 SVGIG (reference sequence). The CDR3: CAWSVPPGNTIYF. Here the CDR3 DNA reads TGTGCCTGGAGTGTACCTCCTGGAAACACCATATATTTT.